This T cell receptor (beta chain) emerged from a study of T cell responses to AZD1222 COVID-19 vaccine. Assay: immunoSEQ multiplex PCR; the TCRdb copy retains only in-frame clones and omits some. The table has around 100,000 clones, more than 85% seen once; the top ten hold 0.95% to 1.5%. The CDR3 contains 16 residues. Per germline, CDR1 SGHKS and CDR2 YYEKEE (reference sequence). With V trimmed by 4 bases and J by 0 bases, 4 bases remained unmatched. The V gene is TRBV5-5, the J gene TRBJ2-7, with 13 bases matching TRBD2. Sequencing used peripheral blood, obtained on day 0 of AZD1222 vaccination. The TCR originated in an adult in good health. CDR3 protein: CASSPTSGGLSYEQYF. CDR3 nucleotides: TGTGCCAGCAGCCCGACTAGCGGGGGGCTCTCCTACGAGCAGTACTTC.